The clone carrying this T cell receptor beta chain was seen at least ten times. Its antigen is currently unknown. MiXCR, applied by TCRdb to the 5' RACE reads, yields one record per CDR3 protein. The data show 100,000 to 150,000 distinct CDR3 sequences, under 8.5% seen once. The CDR3 has 14 residues. Germline V lookup: CDR1 SNHLY, CDR2 FYNNEI. The V gene lost 6 bases and the J gene lost 7 bases, with 15 bases spanning the gap. The sample comes from a study of T cells after yellow fever vaccination. Study conclusions and caveats: Post-booster samples contained most primary-vaccination clones (around 95% CD4, roughly 88% CD8). Only a minor proportion of clonotypes was detected across both CD4 and CD8 compartments. FACS-sorted repertoires could contain abundant clonotypes contaminating from the bulk population.

Sequenced here: CD4+ T cells sorted from PBMCs, sampled roughly 10 days after the first yellow fever vaccination. The chain links TRBV2 to TRBJ2-2, with D perhaps matching TRBD2 (7 bases). The source of this sequence is a man aged 18 to 29 who received the YFV17D yellow fever vaccine. As DNA, the CDR3 is TGTGCCAGCAGCCCGAGGGGGGGCTACGGGGAGCTGTTTTTT. Encoded protein: CASSPRGGYGELFF.